The source of this T cell receptor beta chain is a study of technical replicates of blood from several donors. Some clones are missing from TCRdb's copy, which holds only in-frame ones; the method was immunoSEQ multiplex PCR. The sample has 40,000 to 60,000 clones; around 83% are singletons. Per the germline V gene, CDR1 is MRHNA and CDR2 is SNTAGT. J lost 10 bases, V lost 2 bases, and 6 bases had no gene match. This CDR3 contains 14 residues. V usage is TRBV6-4 and J usage is TRBJ2-1, with 9 bases fitting TRBD2. The source material was PBMCs. The clonotype comes from a human donor in good health. Some clones in this sample may be carry-over from other donors' samples. The chain's CDR3 is CASSDATAGGEQFF. The CDR3 DNA follows: TGTGCCAGCAGTGACGCGACGGCGGGGGGGGAGCAGTTCTTC.